This note documents a single T cell receptor beta chain sequence. Its antigen is unknown. TCR beta CDR3 sequences were amplified from RNA transcripts. During a first-round RT-PCR of the TCR CDR3, the HTBI primer set was used. TCRdb called the multiplex PCR reads again in MiXCR, with one record for every CDR3 protein. The sample has hundreds of thousands of distinct CDR3 sequences, approximately 44% seen once; the top ten hold about 7.8%. This sample was taken from a study of T cells in Graves' hyperthyroidism and ophthalmopathy. The study's findings and limits: Separation of ophthalmopathy from stable hyperthyroidism was achieved by a 13 V-J model.

CDR1 is SGDLS and CDR2 is YYNGEE in the germline V gene. J gave up 0 bases and V 0 bases, and 4 bases lay outside the gene matches. This CDR3 region has 16 residues. Sequenced sample: peripheral blood or thyroid tissue (not recorded which). The rearrangement links TRBV9 to TRBJ1-1, with 8 bases matching TRBD1. This receptor was taken from a young woman with Graves' hyperthyroidism. The DNA of the CDR3 is TGTGCCAGCAGCGTAGGCTCAGGGGGCATGAACACTGAAGCTTTCTTT. As protein: CASSVGSGGMNTEAFF.